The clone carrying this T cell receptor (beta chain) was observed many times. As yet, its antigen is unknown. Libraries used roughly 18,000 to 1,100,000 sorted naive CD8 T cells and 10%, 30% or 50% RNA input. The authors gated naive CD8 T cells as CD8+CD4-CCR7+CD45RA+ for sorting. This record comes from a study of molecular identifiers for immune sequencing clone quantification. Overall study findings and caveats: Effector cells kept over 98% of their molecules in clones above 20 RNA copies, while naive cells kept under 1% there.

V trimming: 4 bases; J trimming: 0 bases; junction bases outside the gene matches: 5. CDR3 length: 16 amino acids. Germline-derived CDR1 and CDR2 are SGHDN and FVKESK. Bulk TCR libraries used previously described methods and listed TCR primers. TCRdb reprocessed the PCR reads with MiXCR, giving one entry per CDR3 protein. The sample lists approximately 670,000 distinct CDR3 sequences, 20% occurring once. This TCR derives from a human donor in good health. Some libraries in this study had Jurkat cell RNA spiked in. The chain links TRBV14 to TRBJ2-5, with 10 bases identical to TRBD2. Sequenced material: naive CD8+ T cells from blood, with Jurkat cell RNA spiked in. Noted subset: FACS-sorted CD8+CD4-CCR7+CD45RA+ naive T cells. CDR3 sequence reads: CASSRRTSGNQETQYF. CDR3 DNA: TGTGCCAGCAGCCGCAGGACTAGCGGAAACCAAGAGACCCAGTACTTC.